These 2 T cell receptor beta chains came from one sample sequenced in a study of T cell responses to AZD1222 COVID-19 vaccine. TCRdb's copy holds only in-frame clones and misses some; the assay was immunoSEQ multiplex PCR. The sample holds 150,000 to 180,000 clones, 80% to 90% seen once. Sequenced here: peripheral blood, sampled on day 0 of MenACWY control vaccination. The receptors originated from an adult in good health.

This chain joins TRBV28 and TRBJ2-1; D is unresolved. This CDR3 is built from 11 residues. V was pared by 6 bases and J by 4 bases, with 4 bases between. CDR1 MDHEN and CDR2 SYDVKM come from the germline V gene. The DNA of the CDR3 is TGTGCCAGCAGAGGTTACAATGAGCAGTTCTTC. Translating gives CASRGYNEQFF.

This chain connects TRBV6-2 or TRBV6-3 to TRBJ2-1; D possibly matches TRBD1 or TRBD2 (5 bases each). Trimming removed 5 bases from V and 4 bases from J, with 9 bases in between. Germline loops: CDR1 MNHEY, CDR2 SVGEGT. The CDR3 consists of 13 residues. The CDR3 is CASSPGLYNEQFF. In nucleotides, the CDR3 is TGTGCCAGCAGTCCGGGGCTTTACAATGAGCAGTTCTTC.